What follows are 29 T cell receptor beta chains derived from one specimen sequenced in a study of breast tumors, draining lymph nodes, adjacent tissues. TCRdb re-called the multiplex PCR reads with MiXCR, one entry per CDR3 protein. The table lists 150,000 to 200,000 distinct CDR3 sequences, roughly 30% of them singletons, with 3.5% to 4.5% in the top ten. The lymph nodes were axillary draining lymph nodes from breast cancer patients. Sequencing was carried out using axillary lymph node tissue. The receptor source for this set is a female donor with breast cancer. Some clones in this sample may be carry-over from other donors' samples.

This clonotype was recorded at least ten times. The chain uses TRBV13 and TRBJ2-7; TRBD1 agrees at 11 bases. Germline V gene sequence: CDR1 PRHDT, CDR2 FYEKMQ (reference sequence). The CDR3 consists of 13 residues. The V and J ends lost 5 bases and 6 bases, in that order; junction bases with no gene match: 3. This chain's CDR3 is CASSHGQGAEQYF. As DNA, the CDR3 is TGTGCCAGCAGCCATGGACAGGGGGCCGAGCAGTACTTC.

V and J are TRBV6-6 and TRBJ1-2; D may be TRBD1 (6 bases). Germline values: CDR1 MNHNY, CDR2 SVGAGI (reference sequence). CDR3 size: 14 residues. With 6 bases removed from V and 3 bases from J, the gap between germline ends came to 14 bases. The CDR3 DNA reads as TGTGCCAGCAGACCGATACAGGGAGACTATGGCTACACCTTC. This encodes CASRPIQGDYGYTF.

The chain couples TRBV7-2 to TRBJ1-6; D might be TRBD1 (5 bases). The V end lost 3 bases, the J end lost 8 bases, and 17 bases lay between the germline ends. Germline V CDR1 and CDR2: SGHTA, FQGNSA. CDR3 size: 16 residues. CDR3 nucleotide sequence: TGTGCCAGCAGCTTCATCCAGGGTTTTATGGATTCACCCCTCCACTTT. Translation: CASSFIQGFMDSPLHF.

In regard to this clonotype: A read error may be the cause here, since a much bigger clone is one base away. The chain combines TRBV4-1 with TRBJ2-1; TRBD2 is a possible D gene (6 bases). V lost 1 base, J lost 2 bases, and 9 bases lay in between. Germline CDR1 reads MGHRA; CDR2 reads YSYEKL. This CDR3 is 15 amino acids long. The CDR3 sequence is CASSQVTSPYNEQFF. For the CDR3, the DNA is TGCGCCAGCAGCCAAGTTACTAGCCCCTACAATGAGCAGTTCTTC.

This clonotype has just a few counts. The chain uses TRBV6-5 and TRBJ1-5, with D possibly being TRBD1 (5 bases). The germline CDR1 and CDR2 sequences are MNHEY and SVGAGI. Trimming took 5 bases from V and 3 from J, leaving 14 bases between them. This CDR3 contains 15 residues. The CDR3 coding sequence is TGTGCCAGCAGTCACGGGGCAGGCCCCAATCAGCCCCAGCATTTT. It codes for CASSHGAGPNQPQHF.

This clonotype was seen ten or more times. This rearrangement joins TRBV7-9 to TRBJ2-1; 8 nucleotides match TRBD2. V trimming: 2 bases; J trimming: 12 bases; junction bases outside the gene matches: 15. This CDR3 has 16 residues. Germline V gives CDR1 SEHNR, CDR2 FQNEAQ (reference sequence). CDR3 in DNA: TGTGCCAGCAGCTTAATGTCGGGAGGGCTTCCGTATGCGCAGTTCTTC. Residues: CASSLMSGGLPYAQFF.

This clonotype has at least ten counts. The chain combines TRBV7-2 with TRBJ2-7; 9 positions match TRBD1. This CDR3 comprises 15 residues. Germline CDR1 and CDR2: SGHTA and FQGNSA. V was pared by 1 base and J by 3 bases, with 4 bases of the junction left unmatched. In nucleotides, the CDR3 is TGTGCCAGCAGCTTAGAGGGGACAGGGTTCTACGAGCAGTACTTC. Translation: CASSLEGTGFYEQYF.

This clonotype was counted at least ten times. The V call is TRBV20-1, the J call TRBJ2-3, with D unresolved. The germline V and J ends were trimmed by 4 bases and 6 bases, with 11 bases remaining between them. Germline loops: CDR1 DFQATT, CDR2 SNEGSKA (reference sequence). The CDR3 loop spans 12 amino acids. CDR3 DNA: TGCAGTGCTAAGGACCCCCTCGATACGCAGTATTTT. Translated: CSAKDPLDTQYF.

This clonotype was seen ten or more times. CDR3 coding DNA: TGCAGTGCTAGAGAGGGGACCGGGGTTCAGAACGAGCAGTACTTC. Protein: CSAREGTGVQNEQYF. The V gene is TRBV20-1, the J gene TRBJ2-7; D may be TRBD1 or TRBD2 (5 bases each). Trimming stripped 0 bases from V and 5 bases from J, with 17 bases between. The CDR3 has 15 amino acids. The germline CDR1 and CDR2 sequences are DFQATT and SNEGSKA (reference sequence).

In this sample, this clonotype turned up many times. V and J are TRBV11-2 and TRBJ1-5, with unresolved D. Trimming stripped 2 bases from V and 9 bases from J, with 14 bases between. The germline V gene encodes CDR1 SGHAT and CDR2 FQNNGV. This CDR3 comprises 14 residues. Here the CDR3 DNA reads TGTGCCAGCAGCTTAAGATCTGGCGAGGGGCCCCAGCATTTT. Residues: CASSLRSGEGPQHF.

This clonotype was observed at least ten times. This could be a read error, since a much larger clone is one nucleotide away. The rearrangement joins TRBV20-1 to TRBJ1-6, with 7 positions matching TRBD1. V shed 6 bases, J shed 9 bases, and the junction held 14 bases outside the gene matches. The CDR3 has 15 amino acids. Germline CDR1 is DFQATT and CDR2 is SNEGSKA (reference sequence). This chain's CDR3 is CSALARDSRTSPLHF. DNA of the CDR3: TGCAGTGCCCTAGCCCGGGACAGTCGCACTTCACCCCTCCACTTT.

The V gene is TRBV5-1, the J gene TRBJ2-6; D not resolved. V was shortened by 0 bases and J by 4 bases, with 5 bases between the two germline ends. Germline assignment: CDR1 SGHRS and CDR2 YFSETQ. This CDR3 has 14 residues. CDR3 residues: CASSLVQGANVLTF. Written as DNA, the CDR3 is TGCGCCAGCAGCTTGGTACAGGGGGCCAACGTCCTGACTTTC.

Notes on this clonotype: One end of the junction does not line up with germline, which may come from a read error. The gene calls are TRBV6-5 and TRBJ2-7; no firm D call. Germline V gives CDR1 MNHEY, CDR2 SVGAGI. This CDR3 is built from 14 residues. In DNA form, the CDR3 reads TGTGCCAGCAGTCACTCCTCCGGCCCCTACGAGCAGTACTTC. Its translation: CASSHSSGPYEQYF.

This clonotype has ten or more counts. V and J are TRBV5-1 and TRBJ2-1; perhaps TRBD1 as D (7 bases). Trimming took off 0 bases at V and 2 bases at J, with 12 bases between the two ends. Germline CDR1 is SGHRS and CDR2 is YFSETQ. The CDR3 extends over 16 amino acids. CDR3 nucleotides: TGCGCCAGCAGCTTGGGTATCAGGGGGGCCTACAATGAGCAGTTCTTC. Translated, it gives CASSLGIRGAYNEQFF.

The sample holds a few counts of this clonotype. The rearrangement links TRBV5-1 to TRBJ1-1; D ambiguous. V was cut by 2 bases and J by 0 bases, with 5 bases left in between. Per the germline V gene, CDR1 is SGHRS and CDR2 is YFSETQ. The length of the CDR3 is 13 residues. The CDR3: CASSFTVNTEAFF. The CDR3 nucleotides are TGCGCCAGCAGCTTTACAGTGAACACTGAAGCTTTCTTT.

This chain uses TRBV7-3 with TRBJ2-5, with TRBD1 as a possible D gene (5 bases). V lost 2 bases to trimming and J lost 7 bases, with 17 bases between them. This CDR3 has 15 residues. Germline V gene sequence: CDR1 SGHTA, CDR2 FQGTGA. The CDR3 loop reads CASSLGLATRGTQYF. CDR3 in DNA: TGTGCCAGCAGCTTAGGGTTGGCAACAAGGGGGACCCAGTACTTC.

The V call is TRBV11-2, the J call TRBJ2-7; 8 bases fit TRBD1. The CDR3 length is 15 residues. In germline, CDR1 is SGHAT, CDR2 FQNNGV. V lost 5 bases and J lost 1; bases outside the gene matches: 7. The chain's CDR3 is CASSAGTGTSYEQYF. Written as DNA, the CDR3 is TGTGCCAGCAGCGCCGGGACAGGAACATCCTACGAGCAGTACTTC.

This clonotype showed up just once. The chain combines TRBV6-1 with TRBJ2-7, with TRBD1 matching over 9 bases. V trimming: 0 bases; J trimming: 2 bases; junction bases outside the gene matches: 5. From germline, CDR1 is MNHNS and CDR2 SASEGT. CDR3 size: 16 residues. The CDR3 is CASSEARTGAPYEQYF. The CDR3, as DNA: TGTGCCAGCAGTGAAGCCCGGACAGGGGCACCCTACGAGCAGTACTTC.

This clonotype showed up many times. The chain links TRBV9 to TRBJ2-2; D is possibly TRBD2 (5 bases). Germline V gives CDR1 SGDLS, CDR2 YYNGEE. CDR3 size: 18 residues. Trimming removed 4 bases at V and 1 base at J, with 20 bases between. CDR3 loop: CASSNYGSFEGNTGELFF. CDR3 nucleotides: TGTGCCAGCAGCAATTATGGAAGTTTCGAGGGGAACACCGGGGAGCTGTTTTTT.

In this sample, this clonotype turned up many times. CDR3 residues: CASSGTGTIGYTF. The CDR3 nucleotides read TGTGCCAGCAGCGGAACCGGGACTATTGGCTACACCTTC. V is TRBV9 and J is TRBJ1-2, with D possibly TRBD1 on 5 matching bases. Trimming pared 3 bases from V and 7 bases from J, leaving 13 bases between. Germline CDR1 SGDLS, CDR2 YYNGEE. This CDR3 has 13 amino acids.

On this clonotype itself: This may be a read error, as it is one base from a much larger clone. This chain uses TRBV12-3 or TRBV12-4 with TRBJ2-2, with a possible D match to TRBD2 (6 bases). The ends were cut back, 8 bases at V and 6 bases at J, with 19 bases in the middle. The CDR3 covers 15 residues. CDR3 nucleotide sequence: TGTGCCAGCGGACACGGGACGACTAGGGCCGGGGAGCTGTTTTTT. This gives the protein CASGHGTTRAGELFF.

This clonotype is a singleton in its sample. The junction does not match germline at one end; this may be a read error. The chain links TRBV5-4 to TRBJ2-1; D is possibly TRBD2 (5 bases). The V gene's germline CDR1 is SGHNT and CDR2 YYREEE (reference sequence). This CDR3 comprises 16 residues. CDR3 in DNA: TGTGCCAGCAGCTTCCGAAGCGGAAAGTCCTACAATGAGCGGTTCTTC. Translated, it gives CASSFRSGKSYNERFF.

This clonotype was detected a few times. This chain links TRBV27 with TRBJ2-7; 12 bases align to TRBD2. Looked up from germline, CDR1 is MNHEY and CDR2 is SMNVEV (reference sequence). This CDR3 comprises 15 residues. Trimming at V came to 5 bases and at J to 6 bases, leaving 8 bases not matched to a gene. CDR3 bases: TGTGCCAGCAGTGTGACTAGCGGGAGTTCAGGCGAGCAGTACTTC. Protein sequence: CASSVTSGSSGEQYF.

As to this clonotype: A read error may be the cause here, since a much bigger clone is one base away. The rearrangement uses TRBV9 and TRBJ1-2; D ambiguous. CDR1 SGDLS and CDR2 YYNGEE come from the germline V gene. The length of the CDR3 is 15 residues. Trimming took off 5 bases at V and 0 bases at J, with 14 bases between the two ends. This CDR3 reads CASSARSSTNYGYTF. CDR3 coding DNA: TGTGCCAGCAGTGCCCGGTCCTCGACTAACTATGGCTACACCTTC.

This clonotype has at least ten counts. The chain recombines TRBV25-1 with TRBJ1-4; D might be TRBD1 (6 bases). Deletions cut 1 base from V and 8 bases from J, with 14 bases between. The germline V gene has CDR1 MGHDK and CDR2 SYGVNS. The CDR3 has 15 amino acids. CDR3 DNA: TGTGCCAGCAGTGAATCTCTGGCAGGGGTAGAAAAACTGTTTTTT. Its translation is CASSESLAGVEKLFF. Full variable domain (outside the CDR3, taken from reference TRBV25-1 and TRBJ1-4): EADIYQTPRYLVIGTGKKITLECSQTMGHDKMYWYQQDPGMELHLIHYSYGVNSTEKGDLSSESTVSRIRTEHFPLTLESARPSHTSQYLCASSESLAGVEKLFFGSGTQLSVL.

For this clonotype: One base away lies a much larger clone, so this may be a sequencing read error. A read error is likely, as this CDR3 ends without the conserved phenylalanine or tryptophan. V gene TRBV12-3 or TRBV12-4 combines with J gene TRBJ2-1; D is possibly TRBD2 (7 bases). Trimming cost V 8 bases and J 7 bases, with 15 bases left between them. This CDR3 contains 13 residues. The CDR3 DNA is TGTGCCAGCTCCCACGGGGGGCTGAATGAGCAGTTCCTC. Translating gives CASSHGGLNEQFL.

This clonotype was observed at least ten times. The chain joins TRBV7-9 to TRBJ2-7; 14 bases fit TRBD2. The CDR3 has 15 residues. Germline loops: CDR1 SEHNR, CDR2 FQNEAQ (reference sequence). Trimming removed 5 bases from V and 6 bases from J; junction bases left unmatched: 6. The CDR3 nucleotides are TGTGCCAGCAGCCGACTAGCGGGGGGGTACGGCGAGCAGTACTTC. Its protein product is CASSRLAGGYGEQYF.

This clonotype has more than one count but fewer than ten. V and J are TRBV6-6 and TRBJ1-2; a possible D gene is TRBD1 (5 bases). Germline V gene sequence: CDR1 MNHNY, CDR2 SVGAGI (reference sequence). This CDR3 has 15 residues. V lost 5 bases to trimming and J lost 4 bases, with 17 bases between them. The CDR3: CASSHVPDRVYGYTF. The CDR3 region has the DNA TGTGCCAGCAGTCACGTCCCAGACAGAGTCTATGGCTACACCTTC.

This clonotype was detected ten times or more. The V and J genes are TRBV2 and TRBJ2-1, with no clear D. CDR3 length equals 16 residues. CDR1 SNHLY and CDR2 FYNNEI come from the germline V gene. V was cut by 3 bases and J by 4 bases, with 16 bases left in between. The CDR3 DNA follows: TGTGCCAGCAGTGATGGTAGCAGCACTCGGTACAATGAGCAGTTCTTC. Protein product: CASSDGSSTRYNEQFF.